These T cell receptor beta chains were read from a single sample in a study of shared T cell receptors in the human thymus. The table came from immunoSEQ multiplex PCR; TCRdb's copy has only in-frame clones and leaves some out. The sample lists 600,000 or so clones, 70% to 90% occurring once. Separately, the same data were catalogued under a study of human thymus T cells.

Sequencing was carried out using thymocytes. Every receptor here comes from a boy less than two years old with a congenital heart defect. CDR3s include the opening cysteine and the closing phenylalanine or tryptophan. The D gene is left open where the match is weak. Clone size is stated in some rows and not others, as once, few, many or a class when expanded.

V gene: TRBV18; clone size: few; D gene: TRBD1; J gene: TRBJ2-7; CDR3 DNA: TGTGCCAGCTCACTTAACAGGACAGGGGGCTTTAGGTACGAGCAGTACTTC; CDR3 protein: CASSLNRTGGFRYEQYF
V gene: TRBV10-1; clone size: -; D gene: TRBD2; J gene: TRBJ2-3; CDR3 DNA: TGCGCCAGCAGTCGCGGGGGGACAGATACGCAGTATTTT; CDR3 protein: CASSRGGTDTQYF
V gene: TRBV4-3; clone size: -; D gene: -; J gene: TRBJ1-5; CDR3 DNA: TGCGCCAGCAGCCAAGAATACACGTTAGAACAGGTGGGAAAGTGCAATCAGCCCCAGCATTTT; CDR3 protein: CASSQEYTLEQVGKCNQPQHF
V gene: TRBV14; clone size: -; D gene: -; J gene: TRBJ1-1; CDR3 DNA: TGTGCCAGCAGTAGACAGGATAACACTGAAGCTTTCTTT; CDR3 protein: CASSRQDNTEAFF
V gene: TRBV30; clone size: few; D gene: TRBD1; J gene: TRBJ1-2; CDR3 DNA: TGTGCCTGGAGTTCCAGACACAGGGGATTTAACTATGGCTACACCTTC; CDR3 protein: CAWSSRHRGFNYGYTF
V gene: TRBV16; clone size: few; D gene: TRBD1; J gene: TRBJ1-2; CDR3 DNA: TGTGCCAGCAGCCACCAACAGGGGAGCTATGGCTACACCTTC; CDR3 protein: CASSHQQGSYGYTF
V gene: TRBV28; clone size: -; D gene: TRBD1; J gene: TRBJ2-7; CDR3 DNA: TGTGCCAGCAAGGGACAGGGAATAGAGCAGTACTTC; CDR3 protein: CASKGQGIEQYF
V gene: TRBV6-1; clone size: -; D gene: -; J gene: TRBJ2-4; CDR3 DNA: TGTGCCAGCAGTGCGAGACTAGGTGGCTTCGGGCTAGCCAAAAACATTCAGTACTTC; CDR3 protein: CASSARLGGFGLAKNIQYF
V gene: TRBV4-3; clone size: -; D gene: TRBD2; J gene: TRBJ2-1; CDR3 DNA: TGCGCCAGCAGCCAAGACGGCGGGAGGACCGGCAATGAGCAGTTCTTC; CDR3 protein: CASSQDGGRTGNEQFF
V gene: TRBV30; clone size: -; D gene: -; J gene: TRBJ1-6; CDR3 DNA: TGTGCCTGGAGTGTACCGGCGATAAAAAGGGGGAATTCACCCCTCCACTTT; CDR3 protein: CAWSVPAIKRGNSPLHF
V gene: TRBV27; clone size: -; D gene: TRBD1; J gene: TRBJ1-2; CDR3 DNA: TGTGCCAGTCGAACATGGGACAGGGGCTATGGCTACACCTTC; CDR3 protein: CASRTWDRGYGYTF
V gene: TRBV16; clone size: few; D gene: -; J gene: TRBJ2-3; CDR3 DNA: TGTGCCAGCAGCCATAGGGACTTGCCCATCACAGATACGCAGTATTTT; CDR3 protein: CASSHRDLPITDTQYF
V gene: TRBV9; clone size: -; D gene: TRBD1; J gene: TRBJ1-2; CDR3 DNA: TGTGCCAGCAGCGTTACAGGGGTTCCCAACTATGGCTACACCTTC; CDR3 protein: CASSVTGVPNYGYTF
V gene: TRBV7-9; clone size: -; D gene: -; J gene: TRBJ1-2; CDR3 DNA: TGTGCCAGCAGCCTCGCGGGCAGTCGTTATGGCTACACCTTC; CDR3 protein: CASSLAGSRYGYTF
V gene: TRBV18; clone size: -; D gene: -; J gene: TRBJ2-7; CDR3 DNA: TGTGCCAGCTCACCCTTTTCCCTCTACGAGCAGTACTTC; CDR3 protein: CASSPFSLYEQYF
V gene: TRBV5-6; clone size: -; D gene: -; J gene: TRBJ2-7; CDR3 DNA: TGTGCCAGCAGCTTTCAGGGCCCCACCTACGAGCAGTACTTC; CDR3 protein: CASSFQGPTYEQYF
V gene: TRBV15; clone size: -; D gene: -; J gene: TRBJ2-4; CDR3 DNA: TGTGCCACCAGCAGATCCTCACAGGGTACCAAAAACATTCAGTACTTC; CDR3 protein: CATSRSSQGTKNIQYF
V gene: TRBV29-1; clone size: -; D gene: TRBD2; J gene: TRBJ2-5; CDR3 DNA: TGCAGCGTCCCAAGGCGGGGGGGGCAAGAGACCCAGTACTTC; CDR3 protein: CSVPRRGGQETQYF
V gene: TRBV7-8; clone size: -; D gene: -; J gene: TRBJ2-3; CDR3 DNA: TGTGCCAGCAGCCCCCGGGACTGCCGCACAGATACGCAGTATTTT; CDR3 protein: CASSPRDCRTDTQYF
V gene: TRBV7-8; clone size: -; D gene: TRBD1; J gene: TRBJ2-5; CDR3 DNA: TGTGCCAGCAGCCCAGACAGGGGCGATTCATGGGAGCCCCAGTACTTC; CDR3 protein: CASSPDRGDSWEPQYF
V gene: TRBV6-5; clone size: -; D gene: -; J gene: TRBJ1-2; CDR3 DNA: TGTGCCAGCAGTTACCGGGACCCGAAAGGAGGGCATGGCTACACCTTC; CDR3 protein: CASSYRDPKGGHGYTF
V gene: TRBV9; clone size: -; D gene: -; J gene: TRBJ2-1; CDR3 DNA: TGTGCCAGCAGCGTAGTCGTAGGGGGAATGGACAATGAGCAGTTCTTC; CDR3 protein: CASSVVVGGMDNEQFF
V gene: TRBV11-2; clone size: few; D gene: -; J gene: TRBJ1-6; CDR3 DNA: TGTGCCAGCAGCTTATGGGGTGGGGCGAATTCACCCCTCCACTTT; CDR3 protein: CASSLWGGANSPLHF